This T cell receptor beta chain derives from a study of tumor and adjacent non-tumor tissue in lung cancer. Study details: There were approximately twelve adenocarcinoma, 2 squamous cell carcinoma and 1 small cell lung cancer cases. Patients were aged roughly 31 to 76, fewer than twelve men and about five women, stage I to III.

Findings of the study overall: Tumor repertoires had a smaller top 100 clone share than normal lung. Tumor tissue had significantly higher TCR diversity than normal lung.

Remarks on this clonotype: The antigen is undetermined.

The CDR3 is 15 amino acids. Germline loops: CDR1 DFQATT, CDR2 SNEGSKA (reference sequence). After removal of 3 bases from V and 8 bases from J, the junction contained 10 bases not matched to a gene. A modified ARM-PCR protocol with three rounds of nested PCR amplified TCRbeta. TCRdb reprocessed the multiplex PCR reads via MiXCR and lists one record per CDR3 protein. The sample includes 44,000 or so distinct CDR3 sequences, around 62% seen only once; the top ten take 15% to 20%. RNA was extracted from bulk tissue without any cell sorting. Distant lung tissue was collected more than 3 cm away from the tumor edge.

The sample comprised distant non-tumor lung tissue. The chain recombines TRBV20-1 with TRBJ2-1; 10 bases align to TRBD2. This TCR derives from a woman in her forties with non-small cell lung cancer. CDR3 region: CSASSSGRAWDEQFF. The DNA for the CDR3 is TGCAGTGCTAGCTCTAGCGGGAGAGCATGGGATGAGCAGTTCTTC.